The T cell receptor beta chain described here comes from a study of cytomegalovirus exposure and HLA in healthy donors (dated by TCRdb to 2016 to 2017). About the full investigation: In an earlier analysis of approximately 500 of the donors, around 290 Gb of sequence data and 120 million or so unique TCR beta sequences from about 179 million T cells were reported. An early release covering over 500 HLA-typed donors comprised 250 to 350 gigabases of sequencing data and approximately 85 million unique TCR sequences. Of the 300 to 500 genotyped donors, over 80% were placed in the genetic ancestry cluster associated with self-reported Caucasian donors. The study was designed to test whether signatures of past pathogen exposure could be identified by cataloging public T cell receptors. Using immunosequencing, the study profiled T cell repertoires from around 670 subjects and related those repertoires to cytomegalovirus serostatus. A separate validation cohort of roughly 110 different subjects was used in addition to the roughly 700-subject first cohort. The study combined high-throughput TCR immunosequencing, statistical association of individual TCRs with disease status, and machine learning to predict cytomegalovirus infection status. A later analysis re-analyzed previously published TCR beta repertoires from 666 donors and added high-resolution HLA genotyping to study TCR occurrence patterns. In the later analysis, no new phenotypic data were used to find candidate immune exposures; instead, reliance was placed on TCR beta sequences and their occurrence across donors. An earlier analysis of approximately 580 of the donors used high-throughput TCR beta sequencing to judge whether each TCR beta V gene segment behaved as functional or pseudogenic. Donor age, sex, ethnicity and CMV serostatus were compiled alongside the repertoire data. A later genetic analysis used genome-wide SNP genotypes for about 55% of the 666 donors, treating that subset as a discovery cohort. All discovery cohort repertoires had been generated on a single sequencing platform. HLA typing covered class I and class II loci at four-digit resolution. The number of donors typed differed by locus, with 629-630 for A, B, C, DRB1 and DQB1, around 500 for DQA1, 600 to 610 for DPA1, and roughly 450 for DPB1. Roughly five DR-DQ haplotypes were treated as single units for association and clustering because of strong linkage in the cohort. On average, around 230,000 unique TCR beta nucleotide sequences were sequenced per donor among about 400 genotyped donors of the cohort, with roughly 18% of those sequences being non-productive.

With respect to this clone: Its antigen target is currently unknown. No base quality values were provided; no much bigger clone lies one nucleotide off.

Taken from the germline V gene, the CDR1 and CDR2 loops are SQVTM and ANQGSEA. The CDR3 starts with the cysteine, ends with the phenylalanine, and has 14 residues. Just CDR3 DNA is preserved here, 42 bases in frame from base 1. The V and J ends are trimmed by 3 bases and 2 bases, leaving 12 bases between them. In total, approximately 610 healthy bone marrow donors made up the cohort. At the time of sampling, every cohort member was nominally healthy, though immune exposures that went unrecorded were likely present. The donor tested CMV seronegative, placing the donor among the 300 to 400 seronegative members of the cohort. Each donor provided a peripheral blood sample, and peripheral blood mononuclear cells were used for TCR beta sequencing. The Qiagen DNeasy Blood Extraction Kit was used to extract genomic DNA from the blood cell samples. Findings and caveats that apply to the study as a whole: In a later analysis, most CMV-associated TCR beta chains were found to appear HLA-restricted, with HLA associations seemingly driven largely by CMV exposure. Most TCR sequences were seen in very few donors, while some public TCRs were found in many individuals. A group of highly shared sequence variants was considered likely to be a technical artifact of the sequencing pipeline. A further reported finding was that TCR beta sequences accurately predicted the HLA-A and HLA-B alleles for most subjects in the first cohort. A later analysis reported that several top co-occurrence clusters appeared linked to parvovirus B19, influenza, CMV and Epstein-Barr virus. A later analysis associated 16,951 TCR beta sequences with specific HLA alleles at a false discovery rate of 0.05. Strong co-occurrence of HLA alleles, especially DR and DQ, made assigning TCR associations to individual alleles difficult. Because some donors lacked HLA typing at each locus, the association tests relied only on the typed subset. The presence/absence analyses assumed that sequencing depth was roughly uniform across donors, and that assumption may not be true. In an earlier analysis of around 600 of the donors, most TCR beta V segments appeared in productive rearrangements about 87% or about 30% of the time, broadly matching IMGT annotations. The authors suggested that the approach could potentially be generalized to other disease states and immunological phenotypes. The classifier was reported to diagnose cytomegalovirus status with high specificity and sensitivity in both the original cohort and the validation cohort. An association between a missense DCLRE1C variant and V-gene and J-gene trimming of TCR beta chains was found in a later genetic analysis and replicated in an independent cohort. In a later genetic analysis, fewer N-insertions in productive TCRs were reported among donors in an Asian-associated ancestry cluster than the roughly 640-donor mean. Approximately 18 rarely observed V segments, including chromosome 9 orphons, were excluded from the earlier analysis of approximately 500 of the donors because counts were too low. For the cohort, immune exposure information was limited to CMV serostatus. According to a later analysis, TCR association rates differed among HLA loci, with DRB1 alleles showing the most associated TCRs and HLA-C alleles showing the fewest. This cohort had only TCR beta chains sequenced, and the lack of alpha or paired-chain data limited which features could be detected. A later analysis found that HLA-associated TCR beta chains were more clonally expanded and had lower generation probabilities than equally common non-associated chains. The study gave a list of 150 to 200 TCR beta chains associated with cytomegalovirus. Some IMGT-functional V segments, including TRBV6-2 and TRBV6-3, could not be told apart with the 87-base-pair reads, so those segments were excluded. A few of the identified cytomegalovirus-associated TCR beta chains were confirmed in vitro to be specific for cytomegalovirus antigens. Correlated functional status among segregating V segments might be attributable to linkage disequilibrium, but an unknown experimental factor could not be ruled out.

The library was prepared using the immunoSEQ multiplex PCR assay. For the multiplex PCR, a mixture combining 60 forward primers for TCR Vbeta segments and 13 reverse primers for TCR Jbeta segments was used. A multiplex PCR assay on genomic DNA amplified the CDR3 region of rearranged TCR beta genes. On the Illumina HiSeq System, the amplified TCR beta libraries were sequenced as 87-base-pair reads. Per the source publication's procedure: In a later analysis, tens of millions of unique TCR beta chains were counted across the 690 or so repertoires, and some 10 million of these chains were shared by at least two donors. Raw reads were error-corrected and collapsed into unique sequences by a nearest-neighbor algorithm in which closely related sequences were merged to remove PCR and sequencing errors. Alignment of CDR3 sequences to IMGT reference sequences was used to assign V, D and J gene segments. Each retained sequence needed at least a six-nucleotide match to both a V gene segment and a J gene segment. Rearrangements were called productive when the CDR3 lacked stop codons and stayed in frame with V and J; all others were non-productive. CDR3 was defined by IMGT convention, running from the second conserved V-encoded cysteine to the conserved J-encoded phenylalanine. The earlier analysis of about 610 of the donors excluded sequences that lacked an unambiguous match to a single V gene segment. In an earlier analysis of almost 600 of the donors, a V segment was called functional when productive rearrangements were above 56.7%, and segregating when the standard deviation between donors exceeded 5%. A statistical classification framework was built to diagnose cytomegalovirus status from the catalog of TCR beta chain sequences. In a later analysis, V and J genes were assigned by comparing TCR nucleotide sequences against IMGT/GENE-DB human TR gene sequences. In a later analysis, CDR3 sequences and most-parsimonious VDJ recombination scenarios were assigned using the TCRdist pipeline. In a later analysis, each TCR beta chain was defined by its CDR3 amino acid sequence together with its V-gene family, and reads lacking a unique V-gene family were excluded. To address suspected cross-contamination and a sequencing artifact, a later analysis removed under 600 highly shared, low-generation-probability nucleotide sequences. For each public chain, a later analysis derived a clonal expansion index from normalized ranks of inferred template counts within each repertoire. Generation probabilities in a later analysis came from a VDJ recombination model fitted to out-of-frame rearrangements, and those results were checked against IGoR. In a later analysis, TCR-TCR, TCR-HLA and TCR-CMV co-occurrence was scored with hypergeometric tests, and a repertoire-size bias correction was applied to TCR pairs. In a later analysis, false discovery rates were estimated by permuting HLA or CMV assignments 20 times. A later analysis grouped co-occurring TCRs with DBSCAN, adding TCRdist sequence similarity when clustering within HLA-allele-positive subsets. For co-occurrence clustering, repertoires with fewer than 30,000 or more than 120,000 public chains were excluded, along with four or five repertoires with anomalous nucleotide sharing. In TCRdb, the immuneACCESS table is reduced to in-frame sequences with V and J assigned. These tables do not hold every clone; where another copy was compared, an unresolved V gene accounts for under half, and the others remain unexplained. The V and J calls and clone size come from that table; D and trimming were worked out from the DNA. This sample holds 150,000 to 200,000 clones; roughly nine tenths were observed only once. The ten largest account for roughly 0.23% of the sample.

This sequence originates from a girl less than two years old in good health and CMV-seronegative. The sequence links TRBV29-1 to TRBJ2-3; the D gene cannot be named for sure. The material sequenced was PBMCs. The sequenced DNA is TGCAGCGTTGATGGTCCGGTTGACACAGATACGCAGTATTTT. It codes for CSVDGPVDTDTQYF.